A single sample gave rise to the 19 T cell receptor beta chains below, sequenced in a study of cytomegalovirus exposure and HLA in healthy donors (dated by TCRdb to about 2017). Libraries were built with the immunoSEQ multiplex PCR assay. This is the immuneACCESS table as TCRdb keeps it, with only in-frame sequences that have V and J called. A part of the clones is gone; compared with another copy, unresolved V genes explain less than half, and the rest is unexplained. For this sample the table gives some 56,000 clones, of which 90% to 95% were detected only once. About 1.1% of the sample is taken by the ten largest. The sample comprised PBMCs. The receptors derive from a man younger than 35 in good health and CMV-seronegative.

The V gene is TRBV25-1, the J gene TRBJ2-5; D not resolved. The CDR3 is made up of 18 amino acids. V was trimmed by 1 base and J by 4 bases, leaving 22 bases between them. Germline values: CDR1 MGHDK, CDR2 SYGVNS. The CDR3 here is CASSESVGWQSLGETQYF. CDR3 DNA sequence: TGTGCCAGCAGTGAATCGGTGGGCTGGCAGAGTCTTGGAGAGACCCAGTACTTC.

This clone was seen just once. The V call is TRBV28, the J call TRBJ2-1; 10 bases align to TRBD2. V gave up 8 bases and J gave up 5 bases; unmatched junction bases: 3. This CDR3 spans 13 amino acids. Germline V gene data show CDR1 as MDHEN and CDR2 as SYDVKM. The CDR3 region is CASAAGGNNEQFF. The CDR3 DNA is TGTGCCAGCGCAGCGGGAGGGAACAATGAGCAGTTCTTC. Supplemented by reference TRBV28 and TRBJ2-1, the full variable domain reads DVKVTQSSRYLVKRTGEKVFLECVQDMDHENMFWYRQDPGLGLRLIYFSYDVKMKEKGDIPEGYSVSREKKERFSLILESASTNQTSMYLCASAAGGNNEQFFGPGTRLTVL.

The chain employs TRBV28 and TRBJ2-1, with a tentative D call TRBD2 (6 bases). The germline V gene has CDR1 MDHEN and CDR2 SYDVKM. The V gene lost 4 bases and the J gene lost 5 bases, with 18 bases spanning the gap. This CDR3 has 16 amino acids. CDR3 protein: CASSSPLTGENNEQFF. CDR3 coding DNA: TGTGCCAGCAGTTCCCCCCTTACGGGAGAAAACAATGAGCAGTTCTTC.

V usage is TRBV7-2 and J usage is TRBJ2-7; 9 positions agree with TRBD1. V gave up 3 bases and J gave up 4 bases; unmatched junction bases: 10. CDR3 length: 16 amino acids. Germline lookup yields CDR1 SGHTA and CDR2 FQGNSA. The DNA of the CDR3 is TGTGCCAGCAGCTTGTCCGTGGGGGGGACAGGGTACGAGCAGTACTTC. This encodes CASSLSVGGTGYEQYF. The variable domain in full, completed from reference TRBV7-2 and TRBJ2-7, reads GAGVSQSPSNKVTEKGKDVELRCDPISGHTALYWYRQSLGQGLEFLIYFQGNSAPDKSGLPSDRFSAERTGGSVSTLTIQRTQQEDSAVYLCASSLSVGGTGYEQYFGPGTRLTVT.

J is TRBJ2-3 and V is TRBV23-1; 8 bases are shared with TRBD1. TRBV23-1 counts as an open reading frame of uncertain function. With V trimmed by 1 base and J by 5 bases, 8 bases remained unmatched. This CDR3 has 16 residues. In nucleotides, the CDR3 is TGCGCCAGCAGTCAATTCTCGACAGGGGCTAGAGATACGCAGTATTTT. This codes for CASSQFSTGARDTQYF.

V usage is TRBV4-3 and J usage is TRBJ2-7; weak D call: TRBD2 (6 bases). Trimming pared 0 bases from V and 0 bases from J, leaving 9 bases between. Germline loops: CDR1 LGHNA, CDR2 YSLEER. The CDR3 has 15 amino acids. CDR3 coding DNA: TGCGCCAGCAGCCAAGAGGGGGGTGGCTCCTACGAGCAGTACTTC. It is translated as CASSQEGGGSYEQYF.

In DNA, the CDR3 is TGCAGCGTTGAAAACGACACGAAAAGGCAGCCCCAGCATTTT. Its protein product is CSVENDTKRQPQHF. V and J are TRBV29-1 and TRBJ1-5; D unclear. CDR3 length equals 14 residues. V dropped 2 bases and J dropped 7 bases, with 15 bases sitting between them. In germline, CDR1 is SQVTM, CDR2 ANQGSEA. The entire variable domain, with the rest obtained from reference TRBV29-1 and TRBJ1-5, is as follows: SAVISQKPSRDICQRGTSLTIQCQVDSQVTMMFWYRQQPGQSLTLIATANQGSEATYESGFVIDKFPISRPNLTFSTLTVSNMSPEDSSIYLCSVENDTKRQPQHFGDGTRLSIL.

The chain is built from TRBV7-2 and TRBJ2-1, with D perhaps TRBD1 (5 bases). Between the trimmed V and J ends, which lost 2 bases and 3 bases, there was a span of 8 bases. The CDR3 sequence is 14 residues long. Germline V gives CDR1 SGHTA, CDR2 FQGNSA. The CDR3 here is CASSLRQIYNEQFF. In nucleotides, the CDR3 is TGTGCCAGCAGCTTACGACAGATCTACAATGAGCAGTTCTTC.

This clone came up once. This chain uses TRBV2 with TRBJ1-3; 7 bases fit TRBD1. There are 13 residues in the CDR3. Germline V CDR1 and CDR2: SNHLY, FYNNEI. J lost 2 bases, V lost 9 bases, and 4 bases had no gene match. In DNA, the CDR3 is TGTGCCAGGGCGGGGACAGCTGGAAACACCATATATTTT. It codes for CARAGTAGNTIYF.

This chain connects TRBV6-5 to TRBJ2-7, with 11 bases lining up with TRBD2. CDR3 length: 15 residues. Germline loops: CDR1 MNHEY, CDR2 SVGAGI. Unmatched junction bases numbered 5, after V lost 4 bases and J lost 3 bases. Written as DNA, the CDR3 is TGTGCCAGCAGTTCCATAACTAGCGGGAGCTACGAGCAGTACTTC. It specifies CASSSITSGSYEQYF.

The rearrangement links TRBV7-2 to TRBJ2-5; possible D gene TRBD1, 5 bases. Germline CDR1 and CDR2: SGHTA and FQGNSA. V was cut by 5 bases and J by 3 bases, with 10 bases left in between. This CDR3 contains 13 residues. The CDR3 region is CASSPPGKETQYF. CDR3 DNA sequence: TGTGCCAGCAGCCCCCCAGGGAAAGAGACCCAGTACTTC.

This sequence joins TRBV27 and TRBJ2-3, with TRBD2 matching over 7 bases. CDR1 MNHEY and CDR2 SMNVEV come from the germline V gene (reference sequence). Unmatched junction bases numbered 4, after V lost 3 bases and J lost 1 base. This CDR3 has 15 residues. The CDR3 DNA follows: TGTGCCAGCAGTTTTAGCGGGTTGGGCACAGATACGCAGTATTTT. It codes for CASSFSGLGTDTQYF.

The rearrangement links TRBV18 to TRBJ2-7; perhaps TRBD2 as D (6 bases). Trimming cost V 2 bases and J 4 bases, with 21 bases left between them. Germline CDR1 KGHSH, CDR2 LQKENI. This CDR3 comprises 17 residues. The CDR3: CASSPTGTYSVPYEQYF. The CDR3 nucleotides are TGTGCCAGCTCACCAACTGGGACTTATAGTGTCCCTTACGAGCAGTACTTC. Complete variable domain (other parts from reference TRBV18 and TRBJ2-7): NAGVMQNPRHLVRRRGQEARLRCSPMKGHSHVYWYRQLPEEGLKFMVYLQKENIIDESGMPKERFSAEFPKEGPSILRIQQVVRGDSAAYFCASSPTGTYSVPYEQYFGPGTRLTVT.

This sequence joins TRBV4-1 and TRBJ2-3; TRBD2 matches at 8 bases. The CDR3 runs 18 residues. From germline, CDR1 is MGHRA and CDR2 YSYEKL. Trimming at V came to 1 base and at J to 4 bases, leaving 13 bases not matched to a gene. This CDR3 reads CASSQAFSGRARSDTQYF. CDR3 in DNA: TGCGCCAGCAGCCAAGCTTTTTCCGGGAGGGCCCGGTCAGATACGCAGTATTTT.

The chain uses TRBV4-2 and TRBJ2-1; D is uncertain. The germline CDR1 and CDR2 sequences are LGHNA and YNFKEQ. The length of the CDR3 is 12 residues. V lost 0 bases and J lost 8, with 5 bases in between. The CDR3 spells CASSQERYEQFF. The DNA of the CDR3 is TGTGCCAGCAGCCAAGAGCGCTATGAGCAGTTCTTC.

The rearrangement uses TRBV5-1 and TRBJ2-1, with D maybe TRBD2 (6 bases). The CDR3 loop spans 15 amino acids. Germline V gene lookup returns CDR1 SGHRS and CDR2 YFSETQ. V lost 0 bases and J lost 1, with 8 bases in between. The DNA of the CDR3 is TGCGCCAGCAGCTTGGGCGCGGGATCCTACAATGAGCAGTTCTTC. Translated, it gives CASSLGAGSYNEQFF. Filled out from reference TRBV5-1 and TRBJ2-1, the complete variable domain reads KAGVTQTPRYLIKTRGQQVTLSCSPISGHRSVSWYQQTPGQGLQFLFEYFSETQRNKGNFPGRFSGRQFSNSRSEMNVSTLELGDSALYLCASSLGAGSYNEQFFGPGTRLTVL.

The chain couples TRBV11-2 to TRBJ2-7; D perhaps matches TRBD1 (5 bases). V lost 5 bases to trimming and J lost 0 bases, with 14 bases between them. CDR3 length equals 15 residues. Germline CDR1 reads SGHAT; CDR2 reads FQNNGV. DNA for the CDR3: TGTGCCAGCAGCCTTCATGACAGCACCTCCTACGAGCAGTACTTC. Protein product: CASSLHDSTSYEQYF. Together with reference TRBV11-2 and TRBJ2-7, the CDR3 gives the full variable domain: EAGVAQSPRYKIIEKRQSVAFWCNPISGHATLYWYQQILGQGPKLLIQFQNNGVVDDSQLPKDRFSAERLKGVDSTLKIQPAKLEDSAVYLCASSLHDSTSYEQYFGPGTRLTVT.

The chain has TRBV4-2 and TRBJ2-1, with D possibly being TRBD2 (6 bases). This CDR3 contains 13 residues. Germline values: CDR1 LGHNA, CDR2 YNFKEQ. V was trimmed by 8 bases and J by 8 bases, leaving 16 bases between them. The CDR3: CASCWVADYEQFF. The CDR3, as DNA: TGTGCCAGCTGCTGGGTAGCGGACTATGAGCAGTTCTTC.

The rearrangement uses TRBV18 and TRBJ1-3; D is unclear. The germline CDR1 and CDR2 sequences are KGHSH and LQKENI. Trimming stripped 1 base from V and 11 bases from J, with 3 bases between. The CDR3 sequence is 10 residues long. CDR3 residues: CASSPRPIYF. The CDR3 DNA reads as TGTGCCAGCTCACCACGGCCCATATATTTT. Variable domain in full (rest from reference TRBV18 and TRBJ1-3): NAGVMQNPRHLVRRRGQEARLRCSPMKGHSHVYWYRQLPEEGLKFMVYLQKENIIDESGMPKERFSAEFPKEGPSILRIQQVVRGDSAAYFCASSPRPIYFGEGSWLTVV.